This T cell receptor beta chain appears in the sequencing data of a study of early T cells in non-severe SARS-CoV-2 infection. The CDR3 runs to 15 residues. The germline V gene encodes CDR1 SGHRS and CDR2 YFSETQ. V shed 1 base, J shed 6 bases, and the junction held 7 bases outside the gene matches. TCRdb processed the 5' RACE reads anew with MiXCR; each CDR3 protein has one entry. The sample consists of 50,000 to 80,000 distinct CDR3 sequences, just under 5% of them appearing once. This clonotype was counted a single time. The sequence was collected from an adult who was a healthcare worker with PCR-confirmed SARS-CoV-2 infection or an uninfected control (not recorded which). The material sequenced was whole blood. The rearrangement joins TRBV5-1 to TRBJ1-3; 7 nucleotides align to TRBD1. CDR3: CASSLLGGTENTIYF. CDR3 DNA sequence: TGCGCCAGCAGCTTGTTAGGGGGCACTGAAAACACCATATATTTT.